The clone carrying this TCR beta chain has more than one count but fewer than ten. The source of the sample is a study of T cells in Graves' hyperthyroidism and ophthalmopathy. CDR3 length: 13 residues. Trimming took 0 bases from V and 6 from J, leaving 6 bases between them. The germline CDR1 and CDR2 sequences are LNHDA and SQIVND (reference sequence). What was amplified from RNA transcripts were TCR beta CDR3 regions. A set of HTBI primers served as the primers for a first-round RT-PCR of the TCR CDR3. TCRdb itself ran the multiplex PCR reads through MiXCR, one entry per CDR3 protein. The sample includes approximately 380,000 distinct CDR3 sequences, 11% to 15% of them seen just once.

The sequencing input was blood. This TCR was recovered from a man aged 50-59 years with Graves' ophthalmopathy. The V call is TRBV19, the J call TRBJ2-1, with D perhaps TRBD1 or TRBD2 (5 bases each). Here the CDR3 DNA reads TGTGCCAGTAGTATAGAAGGGACCAATGAGCAGTTCTTC. It specifies CASSIEGTNEQFF.